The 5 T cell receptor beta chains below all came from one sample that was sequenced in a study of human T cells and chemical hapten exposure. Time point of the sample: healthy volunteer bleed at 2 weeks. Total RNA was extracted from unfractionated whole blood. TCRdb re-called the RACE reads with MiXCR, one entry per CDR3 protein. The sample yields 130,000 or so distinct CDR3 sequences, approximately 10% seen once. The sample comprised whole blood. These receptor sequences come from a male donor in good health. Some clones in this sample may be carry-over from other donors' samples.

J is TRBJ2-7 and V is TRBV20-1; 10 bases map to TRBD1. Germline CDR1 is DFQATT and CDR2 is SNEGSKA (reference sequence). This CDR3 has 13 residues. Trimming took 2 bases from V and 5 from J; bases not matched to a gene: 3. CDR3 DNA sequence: TGCAGTGCTAGATCGGGACAGGGGCACGAGCAGTACTTC. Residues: CSARSGQGHEQYF.

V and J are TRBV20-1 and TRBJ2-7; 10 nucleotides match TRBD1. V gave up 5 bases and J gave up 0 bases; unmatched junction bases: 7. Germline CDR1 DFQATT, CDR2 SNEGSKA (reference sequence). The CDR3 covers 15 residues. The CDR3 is CSAPLDRGASYEQYF. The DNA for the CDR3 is TGCAGTGCTCCCTTGGACAGGGGGGCCTCCTACGAGCAGTACTTC.

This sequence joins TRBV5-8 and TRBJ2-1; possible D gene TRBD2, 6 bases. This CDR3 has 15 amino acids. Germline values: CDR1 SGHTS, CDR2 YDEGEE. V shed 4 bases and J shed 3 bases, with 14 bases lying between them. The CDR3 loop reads CASSPSGRIYNEQFF. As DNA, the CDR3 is TGTGCCAGCAGCCCAAGCGGGCGAATCTACAATGAGCAGTTCTTC.

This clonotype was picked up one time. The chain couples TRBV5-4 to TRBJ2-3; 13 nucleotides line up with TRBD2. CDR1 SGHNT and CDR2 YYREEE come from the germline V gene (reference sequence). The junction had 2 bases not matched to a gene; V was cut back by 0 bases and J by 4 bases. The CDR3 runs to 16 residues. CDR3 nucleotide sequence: TGTGCCAGCAGCTTGGGGACTAGCGGGAGAGCAGATACGCAGTATTTT. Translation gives CASSLGTSGRADTQYF. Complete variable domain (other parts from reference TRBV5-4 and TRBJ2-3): ETGVTQSPTHLIKTRGQQVTLRCSSQSGHNTVSWYQQALGQGPQFIFQYYREEENGRGNFPPRFSGLQFPNYSSELNVNALELDDSALYLCASSLGTSGRADTQYFGPGTRLTVL.

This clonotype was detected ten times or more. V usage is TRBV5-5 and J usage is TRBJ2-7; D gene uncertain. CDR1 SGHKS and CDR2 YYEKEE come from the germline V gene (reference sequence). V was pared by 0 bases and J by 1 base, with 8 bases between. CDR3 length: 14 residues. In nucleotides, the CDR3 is TGTGCCAGCAGCTTGGAGACATCTTCCTACGAGCAGTACTTC. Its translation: CASSLETSSYEQYF.